A single sample gave rise to the 26 T cell receptor beta chains below, sequenced in a study of cytomegalovirus exposure and HLA in healthy donors. TCRdb's table, derived via immunoSEQ multiplex PCR, lists solely in-frame clones and lacks some. The table includes tens of thousands of clones, about 94% detected once. Sequenced input: PBMCs. The receptors stem from a woman younger than 35 in good health and CMV-seropositive.

Details on this clone: This sample also contains other DNA sequences that code for the same CDR3. The CDR3 here is CASSLLSGRNTGELFF. The CDR3 DNA follows: TGTGCCAGCAGTTTATTAAGCGGGAGGAACACCGGGGAGCTGTTTTTT. The V gene is TRBV28, the J gene TRBJ2-2; TRBD2 matches 8 bases. The germline V gene encodes CDR1 MDHEN and CDR2 SYDVKM. The CDR3 sequence is 16 residues long. The junction had 2 bases not matched to a gene; V was cut back by 1 base and J by 1 base.

The chain combines TRBV7-2 with TRBJ2-3, with D uncertain. Trimming took off 1 base at V and 0 bases at J, with 5 bases between the two ends. The germline V gene has CDR1 SGHTA and CDR2 FQGNSA. This CDR3 has 14 amino acids. The CDR3 loop reads CASSLGASTDTQYF. CDR3 coding DNA: TGTGCCAGCAGCTTAGGGGCTAGCACAGATACGCAGTATTTT.

The V gene is TRBV7-3, the J gene TRBJ1-2; 7 nucleotides match TRBD1. Germline lookup yields CDR1 SGHTA and CDR2 FQGTGA. Trimming at V came to 5 bases and at J to 8 bases, leaving 8 bases not matched to a gene. The CDR3 totals 13 residues. This CDR3 reads CASSPSGGGGYTF. CDR3 coding DNA: TGTGCCAGCAGCCCCAGCGGAGGGGGCGGCTACACCTTC.

CDR3 DNA sequence: TGTGCCAGCAGCCATTTAAGAGGGAGCTCCTACAATGAGCAGTTCTTC. Translating gives CASSHLRGSSYNEQFF. The chain has TRBV11-2 and TRBJ2-1; D perhaps matches TRBD2 (5 bases). The V gene lost 5 bases and the J gene lost 0 bases, with 14 bases spanning the gap. The CDR3 length is 16 residues. In germline, CDR1 is SGHAT, CDR2 FQNNGV.

V and J are TRBV11-2 and TRBJ1-1; D unresolved. This CDR3 is 15 amino acids long. V gave up 2 bases and J gave up 4 bases, with 14 bases separating them. Germline V lookup: CDR1 SGHAT, CDR2 FQNNGV. CDR3 bases: TGTGCCAGCAGCTTATTTGAGGAGGCTGGCACTGAAGCTTTCTTT. Protein product: CASSLFEEAGTEAFF.

This clone has just a few counts. The V call is TRBV27, the J call TRBJ2-3; weak D call: TRBD2 (7 bases). From germline, CDR1 is MNHEY and CDR2 SMNVEV (reference sequence). The V end lost 2 bases, the J end lost 1 base, and 13 bases lay between the germline ends. The CDR3 is 16 residues long. The CDR3 region is CASSLNLGGRTDTQYF. The DNA for the CDR3 is TGTGCCAGCAGTTTAAATCTCGGGGGGCGCACAGATACGCAGTATTTT.

The V call is TRBV25-1, the J call TRBJ2-2; no firm D call. V lost 3 bases, J lost 1 base, and 9 bases lay in between. The CDR3 length is 15 residues. Germline CDR1 is MGHDK and CDR2 is SYGVNS. As DNA, the CDR3 is TGTGCCAGCAGTGATTGGCAGGAGAACACCGGGGAGCTGTTTTTT. It codes for CASSDWQENTGELFF.

This chain links TRBV5-5 with TRBJ1-2, with TRBD1 matching 7 bases. From germline, CDR1 is SGHKS and CDR2 YYEKEE (reference sequence). V shed 4 bases, J shed 5 bases, and the junction held 8 bases outside the gene matches. The CDR3 sequence is 14 residues long. DNA for the CDR3: TGTGCCAGCAGCCTAAGGGACAGCTCTTATGGCTACACCTTC. Translation gives CASSLRDSSYGYTF.

The rearrangement uses TRBV2 and TRBJ1-2, with a weak D call TRBD1 (5 bases). V was cut by 7 bases and J by 8 bases, with 17 bases left in between. Germline V gene data show CDR1 as SNHLY and CDR2 as FYNNEI. The CDR3 runs to 13 residues. CDR3 sequence reads: CASNLGASRGYTF. The CDR3, as DNA: TGTGCCAGCAACCTAGGGGCGTCGAGGGGCTACACCTTC.

The rearrangement joins TRBV2 to TRBJ1-3; 10 bases are a match to TRBD1. Unmatched junction bases numbered 4, after V lost 6 bases and J lost 2 bases. Germline CDR1 SNHLY, CDR2 FYNNEI. The CDR3 is 15 amino acids. The CDR3 sequence is CASRDRGTPGNTIYF. CDR3 DNA: TGTGCCAGCAGGGACAGGGGGACTCCTGGAAACACCATATATTTT.

V usage is TRBV28 and J usage is TRBJ1-5, with D maybe TRBD1 (5 bases). Trimming removed 5 bases from V and 1 base from J, with 18 bases in between. The CDR3 is made up of 17 amino acids. Germline values: CDR1 MDHEN, CDR2 SYDVKM. The CDR3 protein is CASSIGRGLKSNQPQHF. DNA for the CDR3: TGTGCCAGCAGTATCGGGAGGGGACTCAAAAGCAATCAGCCCCAGCATTTT.

This clone showed up just once. Additional DNA sequences in this sample encode the identical CDR3. The J gene is TRBJ2-5, the V gene TRBV2; D gene ambiguous. CDR1 SNHLY and CDR2 FYNNEI come from the germline V gene. V gave up 7 bases and J gave up 5 bases, with 8 bases separating them. This CDR3 region has 11 residues. Here the CDR3 DNA reads TGTGCCAGCACCGGGTTGGAGACCCAGTACTTC. This gives the protein CASTGLETQYF. Full variable domain (outside the CDR3, taken from reference TRBV2 and TRBJ2-5): EPEVTQTPSHQVTQMGQEVILRCVPISNHLYFYWYRQILGQKVEFLVSFYNNEISEKSEIFDDQFSVERPDGSNFTLKIRSTKLEDSAMYFCASTGLETQYFGPGTRLLVL.

The chain has TRBV5-1 and TRBJ2-7; D might be TRBD2 (5 bases). This CDR3 region has 15 residues. Germline V lookup: CDR1 SGHRS, CDR2 YFSETQ. V shed 1 base and J shed 0 bases, with 11 bases lying between them. CDR3 sequence reads: CASSLSGIGSYEQYF. CDR3 bases: TGCGCCAGCAGCTTGTCGGGAATTGGCTCCTACGAGCAGTACTTC.

The chain couples TRBV18 to TRBJ2-1; TRBD2 matches at 11 bases. Germline CDR1 KGHSH, CDR2 LQKENI. The CDR3 is made up of 15 amino acids. The V and J ends lost 6 bases and 7 bases, in that order; junction bases with no gene match: 8. The CDR3 spells CASSSTSGAQNEQFF. The CDR3 DNA reads as TGTGCCAGCTCTTCGACTAGCGGGGCCCAAAATGAGCAGTTCTTC.

The chain couples TRBV7-9 to TRBJ2-7; D not resolved. The CDR3 has 13 residues. Trimming removed 5 bases from V and 5 bases from J, with 13 bases in between. Germline V lookup: CDR1 SEHNR, CDR2 FQNEAQ (reference sequence). The CDR3 region is CASSPSLRDEQYF. In nucleotides, the CDR3 is TGTGCCAGCAGCCCGAGTCTCCGCGACGAGCAGTACTTC.

The rearrangement joins TRBV4-2 to TRBJ2-3, with 8 nucleotides matching TRBD1. Germline trimming cut 4 bases from V and 4 bases from J; bases unmatched to any gene: 19. Germline CDR1 LGHNA, CDR2 YNFKEQ. The CDR3 length is 19 residues. CDR3 DNA sequence: TGTGCCAGCAGCCTGCTATCGGCCCAGGGCAGGGGGCTTTCAGATACGCAGTATTTT. It is translated as CASSLLSAQGRGLSDTQYF.

The gene calls are TRBV19 and TRBJ2-1; 9 bases are shared with TRBD1. The CDR3 has 17 amino acids. After removal of 6 bases from V and 7 bases from J, the junction contained 16 bases not matched to a gene. Per the germline V gene, CDR1 is LNHDA and CDR2 is SQIVND (reference sequence). CDR3 in amino acids: CASSDDPEQGADNEQFF. The CDR3 coding sequence is TGTGCCAGTAGCGACGATCCCGAACAGGGGGCGGATAATGAGCAGTTCTTC. Filled out from reference TRBV19 and TRBJ2-1, the complete variable domain reads DGGITQSPKYLFRKEGQNVTLSCEQNLNHDAMYWYRQDPGQGLRLIYYSQIVNDFQKGDIAEGYSVSREKKESFPLTVTSAQKNPTAFYLCASSDDPEQGADNEQFFGPGTRLTVL.

V gene TRBV11-2 combines with J gene TRBJ2-7, with D possibly matching TRBD1 (5 bases). V was shortened by 2 bases and J by 0 bases, with 11 bases between the two germline ends. This CDR3 has 15 amino acids. The germline CDR1 and CDR2 sequences are SGHAT and FQNNGV. The CDR3 protein is CASSLRTSSSYEQYF. The CDR3 DNA is TGTGCCAGCAGCTTAAGGACATCTAGCTCCTACGAGCAGTACTTC.

This chain links TRBV23-1 with TRBJ1-1, with 7 nucleotides matching TRBD1. TRBV23-1 is labeled an ORF, and its function is uncertain. There are 18 residues in the CDR3. J was trimmed by 1 base and V by 3 bases; bases with no gene match: 14. CDR3 sequence (DNA): TGCGCCAGCAGTCATATGCAGGGGGAGCGGTGGGGGAACACTGAAGCTTTCTTT. This sequence encodes CASSHMQGERWGNTEAFF.

V and J are TRBV15 and TRBJ1-5, with 8 bases matching TRBD1. V trimming: 2 bases; J trimming: 7 bases; junction bases outside the gene matches: 7. Germline CDR1 and CDR2: LNHNV and YYDKDF (reference sequence). CDR3 length equals 15 residues. CDR3 DNA: TGTGCCACCAGCAGACAGGGGGCGGGTAGACAGCCCCAGCATTTT. It translates to CATSRQGAGRQPQHF. The full variable domain, in which reference TRBV15 and TRBJ1-5 provide the parts outside the CDR3, is DAMVIQNPRYQVTQFGKPVTLSCSQTLNHNVMYWYQQKSSQAPKLLFHYYDKDFNNEADTPDNFQSRRPNTSFCFLDIRSPGLGDTAMYLCATSRQGAGRQPQHFGDGTRLSIL.

The chain combines TRBV29-1 with TRBJ2-7, with a possible D match to TRBD1 (6 bases). Germline V gene data show CDR1 as SQVTM and CDR2 as ANQGSEA. Trimming stripped 5 bases from V and 3 bases from J, with 14 bases between. This CDR3 spans 13 amino acids. CDR3 residues: CSVSRTDFYEQYF. The CDR3 region has the DNA TGCAGCGTTTCCCGGACAGACTTCTACGAGCAGTACTTC.

The V gene is TRBV6-1, the J gene TRBJ1-1; perhaps TRBD1 as D (6 bases). CDR1 MNHNS and CDR2 SASEGT come from the germline V gene. The CDR3 is 14 residues long. V shed 4 bases and J shed 1 base, with 10 bases lying between them. The CDR3 loop is CASSVAGENTEAFF. CDR3 coding DNA: TGTGCCAGCAGTGTTGCAGGGGAGAACACTGAAGCTTTCTTT.

The chain employs TRBV4-1 and TRBJ2-3, with 8 bases lining up with TRBD1. The V segment lost 1 base and the J segment 0 bases; nucleotides outside the gene matches: 6. The CDR3 length is 17 residues. Germline assignment: CDR1 MGHRA and CDR2 YSYEKL. CDR3 sequence (DNA): TGCGCCAGCAGCCAAGTAAAGGACAGGGAGAGCACAGATACGCAGTATTTT. Amino acids: CASSQVKDRESTDTQYF.

This chain uses TRBV25-1 with TRBJ1-1; D not resolved. This CDR3 has 13 residues. CDR1 and CDR2 (germline): MGHDK, SYGVNS. Deletions cut 7 bases from V and 0 bases from J, with 9 bases between. CDR3 region: CASKTEMNTEAFF. The DNA for the CDR3 is TGTGCCAGCAAAACGGAGATGAACACTGAAGCTTTCTTT.

The V call is TRBV7-2, the J call TRBJ1-1; weak D call: TRBD1 (5 bases). From germline, CDR1 is SGHTA and CDR2 FQGNSA. The CDR3 length is 14 residues. Trimming removed 3 bases from V and 1 base from J, with 9 bases in between. In nucleotides, the CDR3 is TGTGCCAGCAGCTTTTCCAGGGAGAACACTGAAGCTTTCTTT. This sequence encodes CASSFSRENTEAFF.

The V call is TRBV5-1, the J call TRBJ2-3, with 10 bases fitting TRBD2. V shed 2 bases and J 1 base; nucleotides not matched to a gene: 7. Per germline, CDR1 SGHRS and CDR2 YFSETQ. This CDR3 has 17 amino acids. Here the CDR3 DNA reads TGCGCCAGCAGCTTTGGGGCTAGCGGGGGCCGCACAGATACGCAGTATTTT. As protein: CASSFGASGGRTDTQYF.